Each of the 32 T cell receptor beta chains below was sequenced from the same sample in a study of graft-versus-host responses after intestinal transplantation. TCRdb's copy holds only in-frame clones and misses some; the assay was immunoSEQ multiplex PCR. This table has 43,000 or so clones, 85% to 95% appearing once. The sample here was PBMCs, taken 335 days after intestinal transplant. The source is a human patient who received an intestinal transplant, so some T cells may come from the graft donor.

The rearrangement links TRBV4-2 to TRBJ2-5; TRBD1 matches at 7 bases. This CDR3 contains 16 residues. Germline CDR1 reads LGHNA; CDR2 reads YNFKEQ. With 3 bases clipped from V and 1 base from J, the junction kept 8 bases outside the gene matches. CDR3 amino acids: CASSHQDRAGQETQYF. CDR3 DNA sequence: TGTGCCAGCAGCCACCAAGACAGGGCGGGCCAAGAGACCCAGTACTTC.

The rearrangement links TRBV11-2 to TRBJ2-7; 9 nucleotides match TRBD1. Germline V lookup: CDR1 SGHAT, CDR2 FQNNGV. CDR3 size: 15 residues. The ends lost 1 base at V and 1 base at J; junction bases unmatched: 2. In nucleotides, the CDR3 is TGTGCCAGCAGCTTAGGGGGGACAGGGTCCTACGAGCAGTACTTC. Translating it yields CASSLGGTGSYEQYF.

This chain uses TRBV7-2 with TRBJ1-2, with D possibly matching TRBD1 (6 bases). Germline CDR1 reads SGHTA; CDR2 reads FQGNSA. This CDR3 has 18 amino acids. V was clipped by 1 base and J by 0 bases, with 18 bases between them. The CDR3 is CASSLVWPGATANYGYTF. The DNA for the CDR3 is TGTGCCAGCAGCTTAGTTTGGCCGGGGGCAACAGCTAACTATGGCTACACCTTC.

The chain is built from TRBV6-6 and TRBJ2-5, with 7 bases matching TRBD2. The assigned J gene may be wrong: the sequence end matches TRBJ2-7 better. This CDR3 contains 15 residues. CDR1 and CDR2 from the germline V gene are MNHNY and SVGAGI (reference sequence). The CDR3 protein is CASRARLAYGSEQYF. In nucleotides, the CDR3 is TGTGCCAGCAGAGCGAGACTAGCATATGGATCCGAGCAGTACTTC.

The chain carries TRBV29-1 and TRBJ2-7; unclear D gene. From germline, CDR1 is SQVTM and CDR2 ANQGSEA. V lost 0 bases, J lost 2 bases, and 8 bases lay in between. This CDR3 region has 13 residues. In DNA, the CDR3 is TGCAGCGTTGAAGATCTGGTCGCCTACGAGCAGTACTTC. This translates into CSVEDLVAYEQYF.

The chain uses TRBV7-2 and TRBJ1-2; D might be TRBD1 (5 bases). V lost 7 bases to trimming and J lost 2 bases, with 20 bases between them. The CDR3 length is 16 residues. The V gene's germline CDR1 is SGHTA and CDR2 FQGNSA. CDR3 residues: CASILGRGQGNYGYTF. The CDR3, as DNA: TGTGCCAGCATCCTCGGGAGGGGCCAAGGGAACTATGGCTACACCTTC.

The chain employs TRBV11-2 and TRBJ1-1, with 10 bases aligning to TRBD1. Germline-derived CDR1 and CDR2 are SGHAT and FQNNGV. The V gene end was trimmed by 5 bases and the J gene end by 1 base; junction bases not matched to a gene: 1. The CDR3 spans 14 residues. The CDR3 DNA reads as TGTGCCAGCAGCGACAGGGGGCGGAACACTGAAGCTTTCTTT. Protein product: CASSDRGRNTEAFF.

This clone was observed a handful of times. This chain links TRBV4-1 with TRBJ1-4; D is unresolved. This CDR3 region has 16 residues. Trimming shortened V by 0 bases and J by 5 bases, and 13 bases separated the two germline ends. Germline V gene sequence: CDR1 MGHRA, CDR2 YSYEKL. Here the CDR3 DNA reads TGCGCCAGCAGCCAAGATGGTAACGGGATAAATGAAAAACTGTTTTTT. It translates to CASSQDGNGINEKLFF.

The chain links TRBV19 to TRBJ2-7; the D gene is possibly TRBD1 (6 bases). Germline V CDR1 and CDR2: LNHDA, SQIVND (reference sequence). The CDR3 runs 15 residues. Deletions cut 5 bases from V and 6 bases from J, with 20 bases between. CDR3 sequence reads: CASSFTGMGAAEQYF. CDR3 bases: TGTGCCAGTAGTTTCACTGGTATGGGGGCTGCCGAGCAGTACTTC.

The chain links TRBV29-1 to TRBJ1-1; TRBD1 is a possible D gene (5 bases). V lost 1 base, J lost 2 bases, and 11 bases lay in between. This CDR3 region has 14 residues. Germline CDR1 SQVTM, CDR2 ANQGSEA. DNA of the CDR3: TGCAGCGTTGAAGGTCGGGGGGTAAACACTGAAGCTTTCTTT. This translates into CSVEGRGVNTEAFF. Combining the CDR3 with reference TRBV29-1 and TRBJ1-1 gives the whole variable domain SAVISQKPSRDICQRGTSLTIQCQVDSQVTMMFWYRQQPGQSLTLIATANQGSEATYESGFVIDKFPISRPNLTFSTLTVSNMSPEDSSIYLCSVEGRGVNTEAFFGQGTRLTVV.

The count of this clone is one. This chain joins TRBV6-6 and TRBJ2-1; 9 bases match TRBD2. From germline, CDR1 is MNHNY and CDR2 SVGAGI (reference sequence). Trimming took 4 bases from V and 0 from J; bases not matched to a gene: 4. The CDR3 spans 16 residues. CDR3 nucleotides: TGTGCCAGCAGTTGGGGCGGGAGGGGCTCCTACAATGAGCAGTTCTTC. Its protein is CASSWGGRGSYNEQFF.

In its sample, this clone was seen a few times. The chain is built from TRBV7-9 and TRBJ1-3; no clear D gene. CDR1 is SEHNR and CDR2 is FQNEAQ in the germline V gene (reference sequence). Trimming stripped 8 bases from V and 4 bases from J, with 18 bases between. The CDR3 sequence is 15 residues long. In DNA form, the CDR3 reads TGTGCCAGCGATCGGGGAGAATCGGGGGGAAACACCATATATTTT. Its protein product is CASDRGESGGNTIYF.

J is TRBJ1-1 and V is TRBV18; no clear D. Germline CDR1 and CDR2: KGHSH and LQKENI. This CDR3 is 13 amino acids long. Trimming removed 6 bases at V and 0 bases at J, with 8 bases between. This CDR3 is CASSPHLNTEAFF. The CDR3 region has the DNA TGTGCCAGCTCGCCTCACCTGAACACTGAAGCTTTCTTT.

V usage is TRBV19 and J usage is TRBJ1-2; D may be TRBD1 (6 bases). Germline loops: CDR1 LNHDA, CDR2 SQIVND (reference sequence). The CDR3 has 16 amino acids. V dropped 5 bases and J dropped 0 bases, with 16 bases sitting between them. CDR3 DNA sequence: TGTGCCAGTAGTGCAGCGGGGGCTCGAGCTAACTATGGCTACACCTTC. The encoded protein is CASSAAGARANYGYTF.

The rearrangement links TRBV18 to TRBJ2-7; 8 bases match TRBD1. The CDR3 covers 14 residues. V gave up 1 base and J gave up 3 bases; unmatched junction bases: 2. The germline gives CDR1 KGHSH, CDR2 LQKENI. CDR3 DNA sequence: TGTGCCAGCTCACCACGGGACAGGTTCTACGAGCAGTACTTC. Protein product: CASSPRDRFYEQYF.

This chain uses TRBV7-9 with TRBJ2-5; D gene unclear. The DNA matches TRBJ2-7 better at its end, which makes the J call doubtful. CDR1 and CDR2 from the germline V gene are SEHNR and FQNEAQ (reference sequence). The CDR3 is made up of 12 amino acids. This chain's CDR3 is CASSLGEYEQYF. The DNA for the CDR3 is TGTGCCAGCAGCTTAGGAGAGTACGAGCAGTACTTC.

The CDR3 region is CASSLVWGETQYF. The CDR3 nucleotides read TGTGCCAGCAGCTTAGTATGGGGAGAGACCCAGTACTTC. J is TRBJ2-5 and V is TRBV7-9; D not resolved. The CDR3 loop spans 13 amino acids. CDR1 is SEHNR, CDR2 FQNEAQ, per germline (reference sequence). The V gene lost 1 base and the J gene lost 4 bases, with 7 bases spanning the gap.

The V call is TRBV30, the J call TRBJ2-7, with D unclear. The CDR3 is 14 residues long. V was cut by 4 bases and J by 0 bases, with 13 bases left in between. The germline CDR1 and CDR2 sequences are GTSNPN and SVGIG (reference sequence). The CDR3 loop reads CAWKHRPDSYEQYF. In nucleotides, the CDR3 is TGTGCCTGGAAGCATAGGCCCGACTCCTACGAGCAGTACTTC.

The chain has TRBV5-1 and TRBJ2-5; no reliable D call. TRBJ2-7 explains the end of the DNA better; the J call may be wrong. Germline loops: CDR1 SGHRS, CDR2 YFSETQ. The CDR3 extends over 15 amino acids. CDR3 DNA sequence: TGCGCCAGCAGCTTGATGTGGCAGACCAGCCACGAGCAGTACTTC. It encodes CASSLMWQTSHEQYF.

The rearrangement links TRBV19 to TRBJ1-2; D perhaps matches TRBD1 (6 bases). Germline CDR1 reads LNHDA; CDR2 reads SQIVND (reference sequence). Between the trimmed V and J ends, which lost 8 bases and 3 bases, there was a span of 19 bases. The CDR3 length is 15 residues. The CDR3 DNA reads as TGTGCCAGTTTGGACAGAATTGAGTGGTACTATGGCTACACCTTC. Translating gives CASLDRIEWYYGYTF.

This clone was found once. The gene calls are TRBV4-2 and TRBJ1-2; no reliable D call. This CDR3 region has 15 residues. CDR1 and CDR2 from the germline V gene are LGHNA and YNFKEQ. Trimming pared 0 bases from V and 4 bases from J, leaving 12 bases between. CDR3 nucleotides: TGTGCCAGCAGCCAAGATGTTACTCGGGGCTATGGCTACACCTTC. As protein: CASSQDVTRGYGYTF.

The chain's CDR3 is CASSLYRGGGEQYF. The DNA for the CDR3 is TGTGCCAGCAGCTTGTACAGGGGGGGCGGCGAGCAGTACTTC. The V call is TRBV5-5, the J call TRBJ2-7; possibly TRBD1 for D (8 bases). The CDR3 is 14 residues long. Germline lookup yields CDR1 SGHKS and CDR2 YYEKEE (reference sequence). V lost 1 base, J lost 6 bases, and 14 bases lay in between.

The chain couples TRBV30 to TRBJ1-2; a weak D match, TRBD1 (5 bases). The CDR3 contains 12 residues. The germline CDR1 and CDR2 sequences are GTSNPN and SVGIG (reference sequence). Trimming removed 5 bases from V and 4 bases from J, with 11 bases in between. In DNA form, the CDR3 reads TGTGCCTGGGCCGGGGGGTCCTATGGCTACACCTTC. It encodes CAWAGGSYGYTF.

The chain recombines TRBV29-1 with TRBJ2-2, with a possible D match to TRBD1 (6 bases). The germline gives CDR1 SQVTM, CDR2 ANQGSEA. This CDR3 comprises 12 residues. Deletions cut 5 bases from V and 6 bases from J, with 10 bases between. The CDR3 DNA reads as TGCAGCGTTACGGACAGCCCCGGGGAGCTGTTTTTT. This sequence encodes CSVTDSPGELFF.

V gene TRBV29-1 combines with J gene TRBJ1-4; D unclear. The CDR3 has 14 amino acids. CDR1 is SQVTM, CDR2 ANQGSEA, per germline. Trimming stripped 0 bases from V and 5 bases from J, with 10 bases between. Here the CDR3 reads CSVEELDLNEKLFF. The CDR3 bases are TGCAGCGTTGAAGAACTGGACCTCAATGAAAAACTGTTTTTT.

This chain connects TRBV28 to TRBJ2-7; tentatively, D is TRBD1 (7 bases). The CDR3 runs 14 residues. V was shortened by 5 bases and J by 5 bases, with 16 bases between the two germline ends. Looked up from germline, CDR1 is MDHEN and CDR2 is SYDVKM. CDR3 DNA sequence: TGTGCCAGCAGTCCAGGGGGGAAGTTGGACGAGCAGTACTTC. Protein product: CASSPGGKLDEQYF.

This clone came up once. The chain joins TRBV27 to TRBJ2-6, with TRBD1 matching over 11 bases. From germline, CDR1 is MNHEY and CDR2 SMNVEV (reference sequence). The CDR3 runs to 17 residues. Germline trimming cut 3 bases from V and 7 bases from J; bases unmatched to any gene: 8. In nucleotides, the CDR3 is TGTGCCAGCAGTTTCGGACAGGGGGCGCAGGTTGCCAACGTCCTGACTTTC. Its protein is CASSFGQGAQVANVLTF.

This clone has more than one count but fewer than ten. The J gene is TRBJ1-4, the V gene TRBV7-9; TRBD1 might be the D (5 bases). This CDR3 region has 16 residues. Deletions cut 3 bases from V and 0 bases from J, with 11 bases between. From germline, CDR1 is SEHNR and CDR2 FQNEAQ (reference sequence). CDR3 DNA sequence: TGTGCCAGCAGCTTGGTCGGGGGGGCAACTAATGAAAAACTGTTTTTT. Amino acids: CASSLVGGATNEKLFF.

This sequence joins TRBV10-2 and TRBJ1-5; the match to TRBD1 covers 10 bases. The V and J ends lost 9 bases and 3 bases, in that order; junction bases with no gene match: 5. From germline, CDR1 is WSHSY and CDR2 SAAADI. The length of the CDR3 is 14 residues. In DNA, the CDR3 is TGCGCCAGAGGGACAGGGGAGGACAATCAGCCCCAGCATTTT. Protein: CARGTGEDNQPQHF.

V is TRBV7-2 and J is TRBJ2-5; 8 bases agree with TRBD2. The CDR3 totals 18 residues. CDR1 and CDR2 from the germline V gene are SGHTA and FQGNSA. Trimming cost V 1 base and J 5 bases; bases outside gene matches: 15. DNA of the CDR3: TGTGCCAGCAGCTTAGTTGAGGCTAGCGGGCTATGGCTGGAGACCCAGTACTTC. Residues: CASSLVEASGLWLETQYF.

The chain couples TRBV11-2 to TRBJ1-1, with D maybe TRBD1 (5 bases). This CDR3 is built from 14 residues. With 1 base removed from V and 4 bases from J, the gap between germline ends came to 10 bases. CDR1 and CDR2 from the germline V gene are SGHAT and FQNNGV. The CDR3 region has the DNA TGTGCCAGCAGCTTAGGGGTGGGGGTCACTGAAGCTTTCTTT. Its protein is CASSLGVGVTEAFF. Full variable domain (outside the CDR3, taken from reference TRBV11-2 and TRBJ1-1): EAGVAQSPRYKIIEKRQSVAFWCNPISGHATLYWYQQILGQGPKLLIQFQNNGVVDDSQLPKDRFSAERLKGVDSTLKIQPAKLEDSAVYLCASSLGVGVTEAFFGQGTRLTVV.

V usage is TRBV7-6 and J usage is TRBJ1-1, with D tentatively TRBD1 (6 bases). Per the germline V gene, CDR1 is SGHVS and CDR2 is FNYEAQ. The CDR3 is 13 amino acids. Trimming cost V 5 bases and J 4 bases, with 11 bases left between them. Here the CDR3 reads CASSQGPGTEAFF. DNA for the CDR3: TGTGCCAGCAGCCAGGGGCCAGGCACTGAAGCTTTCTTT.